Listed below are T cell receptor beta chains from one sample, sequenced in a study of blood T cell repertoires in COVID-19. The method was immunoSEQ multiplex PCR; TCRdb's version includes in-frame clones alone and lacks a portion of them. The sample has under 300,000 clones, 80% to 85% seen once. The sequenced material came from PBMCs or T cells enriched from blood (not recorded which). The origin of the receptors is a man aged 50-59 years who had recovered from COVID-19. The CDR3 runs from the conserved cysteine through the conserved F or W.

j_gene: TRBJ2-5; v_gene: TRBV6-5; CDR3aa: CASKRGAGETQYF
j_gene: TRBJ2-1; v_gene: TRBV3-1/TRBV3-2; CDR3aa: CASSQEGQGPYNEQFF
j_gene: TRBJ2-5; v_gene: TRBV5-1; CDR3aa: CASSGRVETQYF
j_gene: TRBJ1-1; v_gene: TRBV18; CDR3aa: CASSPPRTGIMNTEAFF
j_gene: TRBJ2-7; v_gene: TRBV10-3; CDR3aa: CAITSGSRYEQYF
j_gene: TRBJ1-2; v_gene: TRBV2; CDR3aa: CASSEGQANYGYTF
j_gene: TRBJ2-2; v_gene: TRBV29-1; CDR3aa: CSVQGNQNTGELFF
j_gene: TRBJ2-1; v_gene: TRBV10-1; CDR3aa: CASSAASSYNEQFF
j_gene: TRBJ2-1; v_gene: TRBV27; CDR3aa: CASSAVNRGLSYNEQFF
j_gene: TRBJ2-2; v_gene: TRBV28; CDR3aa: CASSLPRGSTGELFF
j_gene: TRBJ1-1; v_gene: TRBV5-1; CDR3aa: CASSLSDRAEAFF
j_gene: TRBJ1-6; v_gene: TRBV19; CDR3aa: CASSARGSSYNSPLHF
j_gene: TRBJ2-7; v_gene: TRBV27; CDR3aa: CASGRLEQYF
j_gene: TRBJ2-5; v_gene: TRBV19; CDR3aa: CASGLFFGPQETQYF
j_gene: TRBJ2-5; v_gene: TRBV29-1; CDR3aa: CSVEPTGRKTQYF
j_gene: TRBJ2-5; v_gene: TRBV4-1; CDR3aa: CASRQTSGGTYQETQYF
j_gene: TRBJ1-1; v_gene: TRBV13; CDR3aa: CASSPAGQGENTEAFF
j_gene: TRBJ2-1; v_gene: TRBV7-9; CDR3aa: CASSENSYNEQFF
j_gene: TRBJ2-7; v_gene: TRBV6-2/TRBV6-3; CDR3aa: CASSQTREQYF
j_gene: TRBJ2-7; v_gene: TRBV13; CDR3aa: CASSLIRLAGDVSEQYF
j_gene: TRBJ2-7; v_gene: TRBV9; CDR3aa: CASSVGTGITYEQYF
j_gene: TRBJ1-5; v_gene: TRBV4-3; CDR3aa: CASSQEGYGGRQPQHF
j_gene: TRBJ2-1; v_gene: TRBV25-1; CDR3aa: CASSDLGLASEQFF
j_gene: TRBJ1-2; v_gene: TRBV5-8; CDR3aa: CASSSPGRESGYTF
j_gene: TRBJ2-7; v_gene: TRBV28; CDR3aa: CASGAGGGAYEQYF
j_gene: TRBJ1-1; v_gene: TRBV9; CDR3aa: CASSVRGLGNTEAFF
j_gene: TRBJ2-2; v_gene: TRBV18; CDR3aa: CASSPGQDREELFF
j_gene: TRBJ1-2; v_gene: TRBV3-1/TRBV3-2; CDR3aa: CASRGWGDALKGYTF
j_gene: TRBJ2-3; v_gene: TRBV21-1; CDR3aa: CASSKERDRCSDTQYF
j_gene: TRBJ2-3; v_gene: TRBV12-5; CDR3aa: CASGTTSGSTDTQYF
j_gene: TRBJ1-3; v_gene: TRBV5-1; CDR3aa: CASSPDRANTIYF
j_gene: TRBJ1-2; v_gene: TRBV29-1; CDR3aa: CSTTPTGGGYTF
j_gene: TRBJ2-7; v_gene: TRBV5-8; CDR3aa: CASSLGSRSSYEQYF
j_gene: TRBJ2-2; v_gene: TRBV7-7; CDR3aa: CASSPTTGFTGELFF
j_gene: TRBJ2-1; v_gene: TRBV18; CDR3aa: CASSPLTGTGWYNEQFF
j_gene: TRBJ1-4; v_gene: TRBV14; CDR3aa: CASSQVRNEKLFF
j_gene: TRBJ2-7; v_gene: TRBV20-1; CDR3aa: CSASVANRLRYEQYF
j_gene: TRBJ2-3; v_gene: TRBV9; CDR3aa: CASSVQSASTDTQYF
j_gene: TRBJ1-2; v_gene: TRBV11-2; CDR3aa: CASSTGTGVDYTF
j_gene: TRBJ2-1; v_gene: TRBV27; CDR3aa: CASSIDSGRVNEQFF
j_gene: TRBJ2-7; v_gene: TRBV5-1; CDR3aa: CASSSGLRAHEDEQYF
j_gene: TRBJ2-2; v_gene: TRBV7-2; CDR3aa: CASSLGSTNTGELFF
j_gene: TRBJ2-7; v_gene: TRBV18; CDR3aa: CASSLDRFAEQYF
j_gene: TRBJ2-2; v_gene: TRBV27; CDR3aa: CASSGWASGTSGELFF
j_gene: TRBJ2-2; v_gene: TRBV5-1; CDR3aa: CASSLPGGNTGELFF
j_gene: TRBJ2-1; v_gene: TRBV6-2/TRBV6-3; CDR3aa: CASSSTLAGGYEQFF
j_gene: TRBJ1-2; v_gene: TRBV24-1; CDR3aa: CATSDPGREYGYTF